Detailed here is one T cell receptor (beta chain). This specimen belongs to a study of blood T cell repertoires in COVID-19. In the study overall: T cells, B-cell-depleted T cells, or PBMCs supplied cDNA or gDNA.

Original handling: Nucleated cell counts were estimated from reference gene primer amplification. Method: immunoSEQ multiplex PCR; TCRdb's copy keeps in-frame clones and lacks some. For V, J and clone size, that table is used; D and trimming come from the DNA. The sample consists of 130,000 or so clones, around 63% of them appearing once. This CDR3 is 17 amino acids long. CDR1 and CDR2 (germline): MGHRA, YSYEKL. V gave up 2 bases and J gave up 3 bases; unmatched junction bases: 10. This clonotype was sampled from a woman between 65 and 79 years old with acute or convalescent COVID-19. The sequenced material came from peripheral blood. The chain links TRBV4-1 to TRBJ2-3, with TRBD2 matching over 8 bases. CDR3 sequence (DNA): TGCGCCAGCAGCCAATTCACTAGCGGTCGTAGTACAGATACGCAGTATTTT. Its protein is CASSQFTSGRSTDTQYF.